A selection of T cell receptor beta chains follows, all from one sample in a study of T cells after yellow fever vaccination. MiXCR, run by TCRdb on the 5' RACE reads, gives a single entry per CDR3 protein. The repertoire consists of roughly 350,000 distinct CDR3 sequences, with over 3.5% occurring once and the leading ten covering just under 25%. Sequenced here: PBMCs, sampled 5 days after the yellow fever booster vaccination. These receptors originate from a man aged 18 to 30 who received the YFV17D yellow fever vaccine. Each CDR3 is given with its conserved first and last residue. The D gene is left open where the match is weak. Rows give clone size only sometimes, using once, few, many, or a class for an expanded clone.

clone_size: few
cdr3_length: 16
j_call: TRBJ1-6
d_call: -
v_call: TRBV12-3/TRBV12-4
cdr3_aa: CASSLSGGSGDSPLHF
cdr3_nt: TGTGCCAGCAGTTTATCCGGGGGTTCCGGGGATTCACCCCTCCACTTT

clone_size: few
cdr3_length: 10
j_call: TRBJ2-5
d_call: -
v_call: TRBV29-1
cdr3_aa: CSGVRETQYF
cdr3_nt: TGCAGTGGGGTTAGAGAGACCCAGTACTTC

clone_size: few
cdr3_length: 16
j_call: TRBJ2-3
d_call: TRBD1
v_call: TRBV5-4
cdr3_aa: CASSQPDRGYADTQYF
cdr3_nt: TGTGCCAGCAGCCAACCGGACAGGGGATACGCAGATACGCAGTATTTT

clone_size: few
cdr3_length: 14
j_call: TRBJ2-5
d_call: -
v_call: TRBV5-1
cdr3_aa: CASSLERTKETQYF
cdr3_nt: TGCGCCAGCAGCTTGGAACGGACTAAAGAGACCCAGTACTTC

clone_size: many
cdr3_length: 13
j_call: TRBJ2-5
d_call: -
v_call: TRBV5-1
cdr3_aa: CASSLGTGETQYF
cdr3_nt: TGCGCCAGCAGCTTGGGAACGGGGGAGACCCAGTACTTC

clone_size: few
cdr3_length: 13
j_call: TRBJ2-1
d_call: -
v_call: TRBV24-1
cdr3_aa: CATSLGGYNEQFF
cdr3_nt: TGTGCCACCAGCCTGGGGGGTTACAATGAGCAGTTCTTC

clone_size: few
cdr3_length: 15
j_call: TRBJ1-1
d_call: TRBD1
v_call: TRBV25-1
cdr3_aa: CASSELGEQGAGAFF
cdr3_nt: TGTGCCAGCAGTGAATTGGGGGAACAGGGGGCCGGAGCTTTCTTT

clone_size: -
cdr3_length: 13
j_call: TRBJ1-1
d_call: -
v_call: TRBV6-2/TRBV6-3
cdr3_aa: CASIPQANTEAFF
cdr3_nt: TGTGCCAGCATCCCACAGGCGAACACTGAAGCTTTCTTT

clone_size: few
cdr3_length: 15
j_call: TRBJ2-1
d_call: -
v_call: TRBV6-5
cdr3_aa: CASSYSRAQDQEQFF
cdr3_nt: TGTGCCAGCAGTTACTCGAGGGCTCAGGATCAGGAGCAGTTCTTC

clone_size: -
cdr3_length: 14
j_call: TRBJ1-1
d_call: -
v_call: TRBV7-8
cdr3_aa: CASSLEVSTAEAFF
cdr3_nt: TGTGCCAGCAGCTTAGAAGTGTCGACGGCTGAAGCTTTCTTT

clone_size: many
cdr3_length: 14
j_call: TRBJ2-1
d_call: TRBD1
v_call: TRBV5-1
cdr3_aa: CASSRDSSYNEQFF
cdr3_nt: TGTGCCAGCAGTCGGGACAGCTCCTACAATGAGCAGTTCTTC

clone_size: many
cdr3_length: 13
j_call: TRBJ1-1
d_call: TRBD1
v_call: TRBV7-9
cdr3_aa: CASTLQGPTEAFF
cdr3_nt: TGTGCCAGCACCCTACAGGGGCCCACTGAAGCTTTCTTT

clone_size: few
cdr3_length: 14
j_call: TRBJ1-6
d_call: -
v_call: TRBV19
cdr3_aa: CASSIGGEGSPLHF
cdr3_nt: TGTGCCAGTAGTATAGGAGGGGAAGGTTCACCCCTCCACTTT

clone_size: many
cdr3_length: 14
j_call: TRBJ2-5
d_call: TRBD1
v_call: TRBV20-1
cdr3_aa: CSARDRLGQETQYF
cdr3_nt: TGCAGTGCTCGGGACAGGTTAGGACAAGAGACCCAGTACTTC

clone_size: -
cdr3_length: 15
j_call: TRBJ2-7
d_call: -
v_call: TRBV11-2
cdr3_aa: CASSAYTTHTYEQYF
cdr3_nt: TGTGCCAGCAGCGCCTATACGACACACACCTACGAGCAGTACTTC

clone_size: few
cdr3_length: 14
j_call: TRBJ1-5
d_call: -
v_call: TRBV5-1
cdr3_aa: CASSFGGQDQPQHF
cdr3_nt: TGCGCCAGCAGCTTTGGGGGGCAGGATCAGCCCCAGCATTTT

clone_size: many
cdr3_length: 14
j_call: TRBJ2-1
d_call: TRBD2
v_call: TRBV5-1
cdr3_aa: CASSTQSGGNEQFF
cdr3_nt: TGCGCCAGCAGCACGCAGAGCGGGGGCAATGAGCAGTTCTTC

clone_size: many
cdr3_length: 15
j_call: TRBJ2-4
d_call: -
v_call: TRBV5-1
cdr3_aa: CASSHDGVAKNIQYF
cdr3_nt: TGCGCCAGCAGCCACGACGGTGTAGCCAAAAACATTCAGTACTTC

clone_size: few
cdr3_length: 15
j_call: TRBJ1-5
d_call: -
v_call: TRBV20-1
cdr3_aa: CSARVPLWGNQPQHF
cdr3_nt: TGCAGTGCTAGAGTGCCCTTATGGGGCAATCAGCCCCAGCATTTT

clone_size: few
cdr3_length: 14
j_call: TRBJ2-7
d_call: TRBD2
v_call: TRBV5-1
cdr3_aa: CASSYGGGVYEQYF
cdr3_nt: TGCGCCAGCAGTTACGGGGGAGGGGTCTACGAGCAGTACTTC

clone_size: few
cdr3_length: 15
j_call: TRBJ2-5
d_call: TRBD1
v_call: TRBV7-2
cdr3_aa: CASRKNRGPQETQYF
cdr3_nt: TGTGCCAGCAGGAAAAACAGGGGCCCCCAAGAGACCCAGTACTTC

clone_size: many
cdr3_length: 16
j_call: TRBJ2-3
d_call: -
v_call: TRBV5-5
cdr3_aa: CASSFRGVQFTDTQYF
cdr3_nt: TGTGCCAGCAGCTTTCGGGGTGTGCAGTTCACAGATACGCAGTATTTT

clone_size: many
cdr3_length: 18
j_call: TRBJ2-4
d_call: TRBD1
v_call: TRBV28
cdr3_aa: CASSPRPGTGSGKNIQYF
cdr3_nt: TGTGCCAGCAGCCCCCGTCCCGGGACAGGGTCGGGCAAAAACATTCAGTACTTC

clone_size: -
cdr3_length: 13
j_call: TRBJ2-1
d_call: TRBD1
v_call: TRBV11-2
cdr3_aa: CASSTYRGVEQFF
cdr3_nt: TGTGCCAGCAGCACATACAGGGGTGTTGAGCAGTTCTTC

clone_size: few
cdr3_length: 17
j_call: TRBJ2-1
d_call: TRBD2
v_call: TRBV4-2
cdr3_aa: CASSYTYSGGASNEQFF
cdr3_nt: TGTGCCAGCAGCTACACTTATAGCGGGGGGGCGTCCAATGAGCAGTTCTTC

clone_size: few
cdr3_length: 20
j_call: TRBJ1-6
d_call: -
v_call: TRBV6-6
cdr3_aa: CASSYSLIPVISSYNSPLHF
cdr3_nt: TGTGCCAGCAGTTACTCCCTAATACCGGTGATTAGCTCCTATAATTCACCCCTCCACTTT